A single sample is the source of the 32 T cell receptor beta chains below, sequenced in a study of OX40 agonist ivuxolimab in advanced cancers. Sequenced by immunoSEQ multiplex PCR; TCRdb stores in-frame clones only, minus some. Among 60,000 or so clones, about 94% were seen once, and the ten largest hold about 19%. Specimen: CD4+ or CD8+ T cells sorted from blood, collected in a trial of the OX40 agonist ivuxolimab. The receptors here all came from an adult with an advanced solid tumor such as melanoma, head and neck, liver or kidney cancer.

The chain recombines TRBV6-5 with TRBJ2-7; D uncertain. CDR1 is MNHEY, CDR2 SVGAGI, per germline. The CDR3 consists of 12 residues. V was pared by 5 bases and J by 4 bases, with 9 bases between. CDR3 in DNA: TGTGCCAGCAGTGAACTCAGTTACGAGCAGTACTTC. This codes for CASSELSYEQYF.

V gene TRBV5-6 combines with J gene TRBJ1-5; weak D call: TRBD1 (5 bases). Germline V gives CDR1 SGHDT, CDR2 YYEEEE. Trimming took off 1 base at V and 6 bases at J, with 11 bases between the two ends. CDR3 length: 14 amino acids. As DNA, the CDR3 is TGTGCCAGCAGCTTGTTGGGGCGAGGTCAGCCCCAGCATTTT. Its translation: CASSLLGRGQPQHF.

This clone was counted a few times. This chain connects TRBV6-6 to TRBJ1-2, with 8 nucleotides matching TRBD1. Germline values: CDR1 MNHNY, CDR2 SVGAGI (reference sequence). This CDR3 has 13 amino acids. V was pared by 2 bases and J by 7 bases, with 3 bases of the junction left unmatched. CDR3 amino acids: CASSYPTGVGYTF. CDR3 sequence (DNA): TGTGCCAGCAGTTACCCGACAGGGGTTGGCTACACCTTC.

CDR3 DNA sequence: TGCGCCAGCAGCTTGTGGAGAGCGGGAGGAGGTTCCAATGAGCAGTTCTTC. Translation gives CASSLWRAGGGSNEQFF. V and J are TRBV5-1 and TRBJ2-1; 9 bases are a match to TRBD2. The CDR3 has 17 amino acids. CDR1 SGHRS and CDR2 YFSETQ come from the germline V gene. Trimming took 1 base from V and 6 from J; bases not matched to a gene: 11.

CDR3 nucleotide sequence: TGCGCCAGCAGCTTGGAGGGGCAAAGGGGCTACACCTTC. The encoded protein is CASSLEGQRGYTF. The chain uses TRBV5-1 and TRBJ1-2; D may be TRBD1 (5 bases). The V end lost 0 bases, the J end lost 8 bases, and 11 bases lay between the germline ends. Germline V gene sequence: CDR1 SGHRS, CDR2 YFSETQ. The CDR3 has 13 amino acids.

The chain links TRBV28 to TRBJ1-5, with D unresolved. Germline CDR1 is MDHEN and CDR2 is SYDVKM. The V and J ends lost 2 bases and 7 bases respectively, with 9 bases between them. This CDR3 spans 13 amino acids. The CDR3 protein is CASSLGRRQPQHF. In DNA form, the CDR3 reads TGTGCCAGCAGTTTAGGGCGGCGACAGCCCCAGCATTTT.

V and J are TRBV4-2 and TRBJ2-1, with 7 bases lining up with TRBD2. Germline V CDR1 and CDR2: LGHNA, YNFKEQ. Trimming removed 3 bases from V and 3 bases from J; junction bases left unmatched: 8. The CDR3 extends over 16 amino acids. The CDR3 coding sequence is TGTGCCAGCAGCCAGACCTTAGCGGGTTTCTACAATGAGCAGTTCTTC. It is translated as CASSQTLAGFYNEQFF.

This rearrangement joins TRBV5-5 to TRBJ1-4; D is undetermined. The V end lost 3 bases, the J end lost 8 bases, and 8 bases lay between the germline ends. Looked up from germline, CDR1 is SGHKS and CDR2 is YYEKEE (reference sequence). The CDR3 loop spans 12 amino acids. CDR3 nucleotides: TGTGCCAGCAGCTACATGACAGAAAAACTGTTTTTT. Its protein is CASSYMTEKLFF.

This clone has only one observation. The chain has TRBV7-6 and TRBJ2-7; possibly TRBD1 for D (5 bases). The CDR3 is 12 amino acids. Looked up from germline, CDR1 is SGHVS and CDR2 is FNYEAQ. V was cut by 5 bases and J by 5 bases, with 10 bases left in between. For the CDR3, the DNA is TGTGCCAGCAGCCAAACAGGTCACGAGCAGTACTTC. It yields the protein CASSQTGHEQYF.

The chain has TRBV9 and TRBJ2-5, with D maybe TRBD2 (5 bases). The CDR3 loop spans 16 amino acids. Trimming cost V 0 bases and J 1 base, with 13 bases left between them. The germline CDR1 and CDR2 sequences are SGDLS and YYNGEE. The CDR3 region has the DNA TGTGCCAGCAGCGTAGTCAGCGGAGGCCTCCAAGAGACCCAGTACTTC. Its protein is CASSVVSGGLQETQYF.

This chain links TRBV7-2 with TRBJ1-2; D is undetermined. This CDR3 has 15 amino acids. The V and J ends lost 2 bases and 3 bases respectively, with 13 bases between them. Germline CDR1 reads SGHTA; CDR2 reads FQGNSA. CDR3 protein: CASSLNAAPHYGYTF. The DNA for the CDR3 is TGTGCCAGCAGCTTAAATGCAGCACCTCACTATGGCTACACCTTC.

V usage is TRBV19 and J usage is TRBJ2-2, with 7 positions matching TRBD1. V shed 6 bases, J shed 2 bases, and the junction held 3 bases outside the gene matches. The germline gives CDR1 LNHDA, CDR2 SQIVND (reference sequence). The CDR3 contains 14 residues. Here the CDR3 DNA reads TGTGCCAGTAGAGGGACAGACAACACCGGGGAGCTGTTTTTT. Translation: CASRGTDNTGELFF.

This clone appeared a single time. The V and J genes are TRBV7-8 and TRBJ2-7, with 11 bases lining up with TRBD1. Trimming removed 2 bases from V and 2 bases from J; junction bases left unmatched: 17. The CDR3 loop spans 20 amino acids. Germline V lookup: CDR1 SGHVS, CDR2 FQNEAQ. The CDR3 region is CASSLYGRGAGTGGTYEQYF. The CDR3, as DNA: TGTGCCAGCAGCTTATATGGCCGGGGGGCCGGGACAGGGGGTACCTACGAGCAGTACTTC.

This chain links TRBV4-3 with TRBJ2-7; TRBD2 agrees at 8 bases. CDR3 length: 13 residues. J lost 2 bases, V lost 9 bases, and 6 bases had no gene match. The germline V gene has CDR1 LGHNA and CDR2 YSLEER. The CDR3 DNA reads TGCGCCAGTTCTAGCGGGCTCACCTACGAGCAGTACTTC. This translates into CASSSGLTYEQYF.

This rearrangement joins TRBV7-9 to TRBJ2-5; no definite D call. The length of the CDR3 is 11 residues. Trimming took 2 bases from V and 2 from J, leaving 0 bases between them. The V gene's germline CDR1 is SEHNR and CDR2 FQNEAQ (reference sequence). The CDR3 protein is CASSLQETQYF. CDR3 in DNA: TGTGCCAGCAGCTTACAAGAGACCCAGTACTTC.

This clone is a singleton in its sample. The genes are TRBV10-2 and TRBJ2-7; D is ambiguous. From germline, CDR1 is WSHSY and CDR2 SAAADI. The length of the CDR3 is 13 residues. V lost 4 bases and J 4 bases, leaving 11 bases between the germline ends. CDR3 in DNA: TGCGCCAGCAGTGGAACGTACCTTTACGAGCAGTACTTC. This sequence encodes CASSGTYLYEQYF.

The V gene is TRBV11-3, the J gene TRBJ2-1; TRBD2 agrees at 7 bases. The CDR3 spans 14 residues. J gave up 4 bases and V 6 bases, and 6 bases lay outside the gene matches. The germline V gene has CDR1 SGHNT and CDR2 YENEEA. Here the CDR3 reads CASSQRGGYNEQFF. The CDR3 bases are TGTGCCAGCAGTCAGCGGGGCGGTTACAATGAGCAGTTCTTC.

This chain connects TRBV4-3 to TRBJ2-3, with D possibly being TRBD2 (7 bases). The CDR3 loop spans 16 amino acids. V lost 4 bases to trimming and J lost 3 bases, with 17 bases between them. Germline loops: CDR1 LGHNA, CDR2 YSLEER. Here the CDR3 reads CASSPHWRGGTDTQYF. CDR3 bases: TGCGCCAGCAGCCCTCATTGGAGGGGGGGGACAGATACGCAGTATTTT.

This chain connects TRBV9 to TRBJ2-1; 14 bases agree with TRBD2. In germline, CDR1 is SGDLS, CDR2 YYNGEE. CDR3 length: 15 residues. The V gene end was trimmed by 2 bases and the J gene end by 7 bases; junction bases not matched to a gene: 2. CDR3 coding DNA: TGTGCCAGCAGCGTGGGGACTAGCGGGAGAAATGAGCAGTTCTTC. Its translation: CASSVGTSGRNEQFF.

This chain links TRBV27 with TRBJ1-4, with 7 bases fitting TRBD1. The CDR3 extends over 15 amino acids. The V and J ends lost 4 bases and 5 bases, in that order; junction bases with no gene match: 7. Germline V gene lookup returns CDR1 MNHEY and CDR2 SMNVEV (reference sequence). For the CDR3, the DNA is TGTGCCAGCAGTTCCGGACAGGAATTAAATGAAAAACTGTTTTTT. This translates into CASSSGQELNEKLFF.

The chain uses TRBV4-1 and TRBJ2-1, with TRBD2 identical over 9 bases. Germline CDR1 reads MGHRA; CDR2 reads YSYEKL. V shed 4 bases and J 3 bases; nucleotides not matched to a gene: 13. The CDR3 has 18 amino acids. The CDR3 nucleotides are TGCGCCAGCAGCCGGGACCTTCGACTAGCGGCCGTCTACAATGAGCAGTTCTTC. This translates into CASSRDLRLAAVYNEQFF.

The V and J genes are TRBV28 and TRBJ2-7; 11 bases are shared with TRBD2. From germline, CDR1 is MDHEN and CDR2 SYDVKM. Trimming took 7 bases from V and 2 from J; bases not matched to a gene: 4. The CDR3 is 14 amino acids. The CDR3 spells CASTALAGAYEQYF. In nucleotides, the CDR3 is TGTGCCAGCACCGCACTAGCGGGGGCCTACGAGCAGTACTTC.

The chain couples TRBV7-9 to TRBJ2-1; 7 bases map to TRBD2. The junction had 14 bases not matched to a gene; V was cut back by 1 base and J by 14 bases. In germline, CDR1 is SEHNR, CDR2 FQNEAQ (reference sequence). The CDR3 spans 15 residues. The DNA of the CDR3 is TGTGCCAGCAGCTTAGGTATCGGGAGGCTTGTCGGGGAGTTCTTC. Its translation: CASSLGIGRLVGEFF.

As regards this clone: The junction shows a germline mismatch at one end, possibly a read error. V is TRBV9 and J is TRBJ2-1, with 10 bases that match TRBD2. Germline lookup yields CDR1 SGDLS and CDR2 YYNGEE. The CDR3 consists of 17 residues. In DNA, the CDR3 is TGTGCCAGCAGCCCCTGGACTAGCGGTGGGGCCTATAATGAGCAGTTCTTC. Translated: CASSPWTSGGAYNEQFF.

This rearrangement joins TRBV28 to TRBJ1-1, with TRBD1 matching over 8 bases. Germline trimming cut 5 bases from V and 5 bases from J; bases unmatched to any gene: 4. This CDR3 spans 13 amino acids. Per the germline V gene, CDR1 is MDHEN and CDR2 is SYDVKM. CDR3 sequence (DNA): TGTGCCAGCAGTACACAGGGGGGAACTGAAGCTTTCTTT. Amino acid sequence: CASSTQGGTEAFF.

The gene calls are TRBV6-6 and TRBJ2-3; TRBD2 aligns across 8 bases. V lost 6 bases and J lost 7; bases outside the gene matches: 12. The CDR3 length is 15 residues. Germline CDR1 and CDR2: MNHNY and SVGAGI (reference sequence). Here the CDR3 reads CASSHPGLGLNTQYF. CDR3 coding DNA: TGTGCCAGCAGCCATCCGGGACTAGGATTAAATACGCAGTATTTT.

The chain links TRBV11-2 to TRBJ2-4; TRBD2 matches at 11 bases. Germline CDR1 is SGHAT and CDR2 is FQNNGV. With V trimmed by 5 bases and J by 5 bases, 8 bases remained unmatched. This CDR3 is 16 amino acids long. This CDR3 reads CASSPGTSGTENIQYF. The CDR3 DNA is TGTGCCAGCAGCCCCGGGACTAGCGGCACGGAAAACATTCAGTACTTC.

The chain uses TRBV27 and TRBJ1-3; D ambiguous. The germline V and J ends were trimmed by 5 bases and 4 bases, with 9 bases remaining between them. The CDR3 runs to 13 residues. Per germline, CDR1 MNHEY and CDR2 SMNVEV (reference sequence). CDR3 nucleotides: TGTGCCAGCAGTCTCGGACCAGGAAACACCATATATTTT. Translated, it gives CASSLGPGNTIYF.

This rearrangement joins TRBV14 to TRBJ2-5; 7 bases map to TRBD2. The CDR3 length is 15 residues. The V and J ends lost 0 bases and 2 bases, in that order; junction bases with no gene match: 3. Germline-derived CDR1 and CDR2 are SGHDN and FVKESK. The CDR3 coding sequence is TGTGCCAGCAGCCAAGATCGTAGCGGGCAAGAGACCCAGTACTTC. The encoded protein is CASSQDRSGQETQYF.

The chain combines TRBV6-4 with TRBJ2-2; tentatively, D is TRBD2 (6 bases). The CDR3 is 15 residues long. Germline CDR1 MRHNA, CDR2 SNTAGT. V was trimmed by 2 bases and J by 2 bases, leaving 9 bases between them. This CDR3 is CASSDRGTNTGELFF. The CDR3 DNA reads TGTGCCAGCAGTGACCGAGGGACTAACACCGGGGAGCTGTTTTTT.

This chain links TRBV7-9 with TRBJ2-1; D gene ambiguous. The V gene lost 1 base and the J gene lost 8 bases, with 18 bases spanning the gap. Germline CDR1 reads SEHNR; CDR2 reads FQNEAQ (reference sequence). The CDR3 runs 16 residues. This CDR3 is CASSLGLGARMHEQFF. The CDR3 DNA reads TGTGCCAGCAGCTTAGGTCTCGGCGCTAGAATGCATGAGCAGTTCTTC.

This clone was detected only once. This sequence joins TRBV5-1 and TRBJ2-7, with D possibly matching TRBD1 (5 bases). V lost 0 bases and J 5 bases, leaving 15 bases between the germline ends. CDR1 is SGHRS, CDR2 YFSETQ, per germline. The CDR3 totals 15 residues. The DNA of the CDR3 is TGCGCCAGCAGCTTGGTAGACAGAGGCTATAACGAGCAGTACTTC. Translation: CASSLVDRGYNEQYF.